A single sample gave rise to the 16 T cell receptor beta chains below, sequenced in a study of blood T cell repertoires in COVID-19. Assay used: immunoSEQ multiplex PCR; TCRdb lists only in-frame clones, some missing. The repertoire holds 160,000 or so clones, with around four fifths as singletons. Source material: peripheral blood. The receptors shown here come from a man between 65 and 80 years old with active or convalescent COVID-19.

The CDR3 sequence: CAWSIEGHAGDTQYF. As DNA, the CDR3 is TGTGCCTGGAGTATTGAGGGTCATGCCGGAGATACGCAGTATTTT. The rearrangement links TRBV30 to TRBJ2-3; a weak D match, TRBD2 (5 bases). Trimming cost V 2 bases and J 5 bases, with 17 bases left between them. This CDR3 contains 15 residues. Looked up from germline, CDR1 is GTSNPN and CDR2 is SVGIG (reference sequence).

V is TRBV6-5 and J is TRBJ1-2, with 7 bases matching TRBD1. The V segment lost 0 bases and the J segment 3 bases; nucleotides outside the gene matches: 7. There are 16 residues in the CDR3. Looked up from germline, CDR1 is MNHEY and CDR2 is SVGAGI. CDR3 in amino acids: CASSYSSRGDYYGYTF. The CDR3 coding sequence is TGTGCCAGCAGTTACTCTTCCAGGGGGGATTACTATGGCTACACCTTC.

The CDR3 loop is CASSYGPWDTQYF. The DNA of the CDR3 is TGTGCCAGCAGTTACGGGCCGTGGGATACGCAGTATTTT. The V and J genes are TRBV6-2 or TRBV6-3 and TRBJ2-3; D not resolved. The CDR3 sequence is 13 residues long. Germline V gene lookup returns CDR1 MNHEY and CDR2 SVGEGT. V was trimmed by 2 bases and J by 6 bases, leaving 9 bases between them.

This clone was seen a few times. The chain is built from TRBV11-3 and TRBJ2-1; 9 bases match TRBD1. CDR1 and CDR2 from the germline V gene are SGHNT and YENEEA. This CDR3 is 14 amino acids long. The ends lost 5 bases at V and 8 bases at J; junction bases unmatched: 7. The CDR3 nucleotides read TGTGCCAGCAGCCTTTCGACAGGGGGATATGAGCAGTTCTTC. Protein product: CASSLSTGGYEQFF.

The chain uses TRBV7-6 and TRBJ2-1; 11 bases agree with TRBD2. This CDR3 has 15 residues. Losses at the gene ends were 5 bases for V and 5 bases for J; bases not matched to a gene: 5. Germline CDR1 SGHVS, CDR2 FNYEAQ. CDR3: CASSPGTSGNNEQFF. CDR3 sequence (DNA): TGTGCCAGCAGCCCCGGGACTAGCGGTAACAATGAGCAGTTCTTC.

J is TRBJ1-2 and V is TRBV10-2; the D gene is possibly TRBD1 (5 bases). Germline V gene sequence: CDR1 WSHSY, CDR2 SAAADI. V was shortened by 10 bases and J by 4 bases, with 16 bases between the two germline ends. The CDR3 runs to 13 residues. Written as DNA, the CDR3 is TGCGCCACCAGGCGGGACTCCCTCTATGGCTACACCTTC. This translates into CATRRDSLYGYTF.

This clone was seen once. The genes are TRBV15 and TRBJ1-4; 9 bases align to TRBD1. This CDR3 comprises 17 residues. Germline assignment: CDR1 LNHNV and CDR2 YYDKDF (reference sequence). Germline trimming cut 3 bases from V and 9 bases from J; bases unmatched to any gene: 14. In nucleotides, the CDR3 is TGTGCCACCAGCAGCGACATCTACAGGGGGCGCTTTAAAAAACTGTTTTTT. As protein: CATSSDIYRGRFKKLFF.

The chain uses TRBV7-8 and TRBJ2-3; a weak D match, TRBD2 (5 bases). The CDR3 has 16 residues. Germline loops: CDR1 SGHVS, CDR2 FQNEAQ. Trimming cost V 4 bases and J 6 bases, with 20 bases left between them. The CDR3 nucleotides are TGTGCCAGCAGCTCCTTAGCCAGGTCTATAGCGGATACGCAGTATTTT. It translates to CASSSLARSIADTQYF.

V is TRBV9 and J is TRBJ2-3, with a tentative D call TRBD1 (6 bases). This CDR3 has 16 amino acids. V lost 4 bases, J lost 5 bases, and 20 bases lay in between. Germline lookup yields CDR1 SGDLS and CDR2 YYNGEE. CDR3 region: CASSLGAGASGDTQYF. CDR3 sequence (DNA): TGTGCCAGCAGCCTGGGGGCAGGGGCGTCGGGAGATACGCAGTATTTT.

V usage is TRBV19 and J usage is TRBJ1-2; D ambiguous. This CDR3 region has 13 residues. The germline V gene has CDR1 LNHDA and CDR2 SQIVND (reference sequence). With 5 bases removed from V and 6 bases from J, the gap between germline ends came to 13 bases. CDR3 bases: TGTGCCAGTAGTCCCCCCTATAGCAATGGCTACACCTTC. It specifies CASSPPYSNGYTF. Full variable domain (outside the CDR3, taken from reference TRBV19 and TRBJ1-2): DGGITQSPKYLFRKEGQNVTLSCEQNLNHDAMYWYRQDPGQGLRLIYYSQIVNDFQKGDIAEGYSVSREKKESFPLTVTSAQKNPTAFYLCASSPPYSNGYTFGSGTRLTVV.

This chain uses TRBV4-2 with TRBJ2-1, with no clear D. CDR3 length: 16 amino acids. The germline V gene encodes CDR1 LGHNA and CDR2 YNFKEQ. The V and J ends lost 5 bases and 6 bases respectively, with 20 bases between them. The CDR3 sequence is CASSERTIHAGNEQFF. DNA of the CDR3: TGTGCCAGCAGCGAAAGAACTATTCACGCTGGCAATGAGCAGTTCTTC.

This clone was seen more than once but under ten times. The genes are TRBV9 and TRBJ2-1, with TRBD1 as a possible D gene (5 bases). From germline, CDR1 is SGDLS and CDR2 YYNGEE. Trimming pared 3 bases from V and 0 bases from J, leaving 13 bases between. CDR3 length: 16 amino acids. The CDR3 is CASSASGSSSYNEQFF. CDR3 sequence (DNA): TGTGCCAGCAGCGCGTCAGGGTCGAGCTCCTACAATGAGCAGTTCTTC.

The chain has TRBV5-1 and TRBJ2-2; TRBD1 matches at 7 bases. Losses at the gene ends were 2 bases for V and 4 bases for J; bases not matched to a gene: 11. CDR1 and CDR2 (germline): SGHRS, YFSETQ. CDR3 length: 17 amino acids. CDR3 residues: CASSLTRTGFSTGELFF. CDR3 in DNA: TGCGCCAGCAGCTTAACCCGGACAGGTTTCAGCACCGGGGAGCTGTTTTTT.

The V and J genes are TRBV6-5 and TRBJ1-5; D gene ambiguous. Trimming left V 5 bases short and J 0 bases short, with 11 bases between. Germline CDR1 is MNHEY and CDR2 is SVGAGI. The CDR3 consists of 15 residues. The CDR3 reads CASSQRGASNQPQHF. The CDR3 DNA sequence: TGTGCCAGCAGTCAACGGGGAGCTAGCAATCAGCCCCAGCATTTT.

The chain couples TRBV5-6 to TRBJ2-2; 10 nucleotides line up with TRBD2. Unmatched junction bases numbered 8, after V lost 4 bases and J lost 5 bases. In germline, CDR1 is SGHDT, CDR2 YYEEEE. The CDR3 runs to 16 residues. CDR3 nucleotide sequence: TGTGCCAGCAGCATTCTAGCGGGGGTTGGTACCGGGGAGCTGTTTTTT. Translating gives CASSILAGVGTGELFF. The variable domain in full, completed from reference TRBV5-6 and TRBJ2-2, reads DAGVTQSPTHLIKTRGQQVTLRCSPKSGHDTVSWYQQALGQGPQFIFQYYEEEERQRGNFPDRFSGHQFPNYSSELNVNALLLGDSALYLCASSILAGVGTGELFFGEGSRLTVL.

For the CDR3, the DNA is TGTGCCAGCAGTTACTCGGGACAGTGGACTGGAAACACCATATATTTT. It translates to CASSYSGQWTGNTIYF. This rearrangement joins TRBV6-5 to TRBJ1-3; 7 nucleotides agree with TRBD1. Germline lookup yields CDR1 MNHEY and CDR2 SVGAGI. J gave up 2 bases and V 0 bases, and 4 bases lay outside the gene matches. The CDR3 covers 16 residues.